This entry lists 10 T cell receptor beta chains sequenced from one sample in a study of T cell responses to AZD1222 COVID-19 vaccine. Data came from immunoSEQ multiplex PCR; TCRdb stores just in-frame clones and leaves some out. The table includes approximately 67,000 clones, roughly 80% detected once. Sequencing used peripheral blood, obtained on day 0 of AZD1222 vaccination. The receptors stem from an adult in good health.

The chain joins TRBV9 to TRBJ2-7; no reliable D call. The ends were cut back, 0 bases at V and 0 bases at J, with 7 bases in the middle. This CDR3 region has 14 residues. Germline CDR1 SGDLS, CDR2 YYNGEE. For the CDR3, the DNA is TGTGCCAGCAGCGTAGAATGGGGCTCCTACGAGCAGTACTTC. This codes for CASSVEWGSYEQYF.

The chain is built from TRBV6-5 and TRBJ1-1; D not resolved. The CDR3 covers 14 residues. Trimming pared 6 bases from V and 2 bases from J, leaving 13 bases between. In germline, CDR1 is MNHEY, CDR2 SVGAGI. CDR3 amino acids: CASSLGRRNTEAFF. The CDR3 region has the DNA TGTGCCAGCAGCTTAGGTCGACGCAACACTGAAGCTTTCTTT.

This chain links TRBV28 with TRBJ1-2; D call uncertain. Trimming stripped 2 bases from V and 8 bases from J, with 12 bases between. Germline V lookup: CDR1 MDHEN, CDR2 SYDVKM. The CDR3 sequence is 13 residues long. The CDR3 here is CASSLLSGGGYTF. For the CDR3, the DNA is TGTGCCAGCAGTTTACTATCAGGAGGGGGCTACACCTTC.

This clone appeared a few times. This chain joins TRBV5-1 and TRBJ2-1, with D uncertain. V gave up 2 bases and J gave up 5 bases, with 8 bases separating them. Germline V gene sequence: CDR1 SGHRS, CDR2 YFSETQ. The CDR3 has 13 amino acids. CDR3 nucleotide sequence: TGCGCCAGCAGCTTCGGCTCTGACAATGAGCAGTTCTTC. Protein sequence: CASSFGSDNEQFF.

The CDR3 DNA sequence: TGTGCCAGCAGCCTAAAACAGGGTTATCGAGCTTTCTTT. Protein sequence: CASSLKQGYRAFF. The chain recombines TRBV7-3 with TRBJ1-1, with D perhaps TRBD1 (6 bases). This CDR3 region has 13 residues. V was trimmed by 5 bases and J by 10 bases, leaving 17 bases between them. Looked up from germline, CDR1 is SGHTA and CDR2 is FQGTGA.

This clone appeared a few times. The CDR3 here is CASSWGSSGNTIYF. The CDR3 bases are TGTGCCAGCAGCTGGGGATCCTCTGGAAACACCATATATTTT. The rearrangement links TRBV5-5 to TRBJ1-3; D not certain. CDR3 length equals 14 residues. The germline V and J ends were trimmed by 3 bases and 0 bases, with 7 bases remaining between them. Looked up from germline, CDR1 is SGHKS and CDR2 is YYEKEE (reference sequence).

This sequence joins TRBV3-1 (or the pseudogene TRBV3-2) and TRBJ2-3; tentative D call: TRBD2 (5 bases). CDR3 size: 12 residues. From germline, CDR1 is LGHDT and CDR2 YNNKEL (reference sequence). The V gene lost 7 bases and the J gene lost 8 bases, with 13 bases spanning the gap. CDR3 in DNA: TGTGCCAGCAATCCGGGGTCGGGTACGCAGTATTTT. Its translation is CASNPGSGTQYF.

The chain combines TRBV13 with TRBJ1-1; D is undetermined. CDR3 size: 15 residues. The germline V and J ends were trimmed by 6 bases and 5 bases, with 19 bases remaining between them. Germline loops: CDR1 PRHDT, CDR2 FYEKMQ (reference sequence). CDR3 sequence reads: CASSSTSRGGTEAFF. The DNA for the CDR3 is TGTGCCAGCAGTTCTACCTCCCGCGGCGGGACTGAAGCTTTCTTT.

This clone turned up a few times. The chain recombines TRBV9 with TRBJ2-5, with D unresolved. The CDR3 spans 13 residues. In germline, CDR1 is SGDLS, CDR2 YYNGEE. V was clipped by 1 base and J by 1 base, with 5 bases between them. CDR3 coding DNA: TGTGCCAGCAGCGTATTATCCCAAGAGACCCAGTACTTC. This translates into CASSVLSQETQYF. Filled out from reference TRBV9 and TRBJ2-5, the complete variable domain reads DSGVTQTPKHLITATGQRVTLRCSPRSGDLSVYWYQQSLDQGLQFLIQYYNGEERAKGNILERFSAQQFPDLHSELNLSSLELGDSALYFCASSVLSQETQYFGPGTRLLVL.

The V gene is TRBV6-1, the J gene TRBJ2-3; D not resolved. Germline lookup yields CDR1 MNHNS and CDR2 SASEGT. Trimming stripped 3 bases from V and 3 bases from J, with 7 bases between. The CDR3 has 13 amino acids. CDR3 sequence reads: CASSDLLTDTQYF. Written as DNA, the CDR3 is TGTGCCAGCAGTGATCTTCTGACAGATACGCAGTATTTT.